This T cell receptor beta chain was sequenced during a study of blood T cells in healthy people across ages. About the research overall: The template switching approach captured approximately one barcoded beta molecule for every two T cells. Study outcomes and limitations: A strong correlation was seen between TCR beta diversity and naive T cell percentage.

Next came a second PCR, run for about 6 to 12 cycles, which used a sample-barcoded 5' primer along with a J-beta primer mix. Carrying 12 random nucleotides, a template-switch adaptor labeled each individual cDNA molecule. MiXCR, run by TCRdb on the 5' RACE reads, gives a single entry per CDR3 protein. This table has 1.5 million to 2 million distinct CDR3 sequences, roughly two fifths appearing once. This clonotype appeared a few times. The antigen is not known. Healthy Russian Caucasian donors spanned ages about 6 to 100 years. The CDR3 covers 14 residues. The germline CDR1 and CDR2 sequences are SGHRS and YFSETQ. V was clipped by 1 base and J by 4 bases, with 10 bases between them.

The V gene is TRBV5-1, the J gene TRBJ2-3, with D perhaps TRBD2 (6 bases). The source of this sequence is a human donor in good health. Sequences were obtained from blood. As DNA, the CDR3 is TGCGCCAGCAGCTTGTCTAGCGCGTCAGATACGCAGTATTTT. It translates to CASSLSSASDTQYF.